What follows describes a single TCR beta chain. The naive CD8 subset, CD45RO-negative cells positively selected for CCR7, excluded terminally differentiated effector memory CD45RA+ cells. Only Caucasian adults living in Nashville, Tennessee served as donors. Germline V CDR1 and CDR2: MNHNS, SASEGT. V shed 8 bases and J shed 6 bases, with 16 bases lying between them. The CDR3 extends over 13 amino acids. The data are from a study of shared clonotypes between healthy human individuals. Overall study: A couple of women and a few men aged 18 to 49 served as donors. CD4 naive and CD4 memory each took three plates per donor, while CD8 naive took two and CD8 memory one.

Generated by immunoSEQ multiplex PCR, the TCRdb table keeps only in-frame clones and is missing some. The sample lists 700,000 to 950,000 clones, about 96% occurring once. This receptor was identified in a man aged 25-45 years in good health. The chain uses TRBV6-1 and TRBJ2-5; D call uncertain. Sample: naive CD8+ T cells sorted from blood. The CDR3 bases are TGTGCCAGCGGTCCCGGGCTCGGAAAGACCCAGTACTTC. Translated: CASGPGLGKTQYF.